This T cell receptor beta chain was sequenced during a study of blood T cell repertoires in COVID-19. Study summary: Researchers got acute and convalescent COVID-19 samples from the United States, Italy and Spain. The analysed material was cDNA or gDNA that came from T cells, B-cell-depleted T cells, or PBMCs.

Looked up from germline, CDR1 is LNHDA and CDR2 is SQIVND (reference sequence). V was clipped by 11 bases and J by 4 bases, with 18 bases between them. This CDR3 has 14 residues. Authors' analysis steps: Estimated nucleated cell counts came from reference gene primer amplification. Clones were sequenced by immunoSEQ multiplex PCR, and TCRdb holds only the in-frame ones, with some missing. V and J calls plus clone size are reproduced from that table; the DNA served to infer D and trimming. The sample has just over 70,000 clones, over 65% seen once. This clonotype was sampled from a woman between 65 and 79 years old with acute or convalescent COVID-19. Sequencing was done on a sample of peripheral blood. The chain couples TRBV19 to TRBJ2-1, with D possibly TRBD2 on 5 matching bases. Written as DNA, the CDR3 is TGTGCCGTAGGAGGTCTAACGAATTACAATGAGCAGTTCTTC. It is translated as CAVGGLTNYNEQFF.